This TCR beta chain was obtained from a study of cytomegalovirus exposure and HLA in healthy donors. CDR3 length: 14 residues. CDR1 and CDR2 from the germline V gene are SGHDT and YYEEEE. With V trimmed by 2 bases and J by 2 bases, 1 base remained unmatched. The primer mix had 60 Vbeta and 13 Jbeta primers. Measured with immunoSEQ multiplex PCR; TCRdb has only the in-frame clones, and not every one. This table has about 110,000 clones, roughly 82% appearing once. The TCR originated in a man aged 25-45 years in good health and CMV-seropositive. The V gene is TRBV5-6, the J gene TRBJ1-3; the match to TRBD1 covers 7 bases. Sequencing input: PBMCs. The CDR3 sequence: CASSFTGAGNTIYF. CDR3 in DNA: TGTGCCAGCAGCTTTACAGGGGCTGGAAACACCATATATTTT. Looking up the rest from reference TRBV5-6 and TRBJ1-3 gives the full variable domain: DAGVTQSPTHLIKTRGQQVTLRCSPKSGHDTVSWYQQALGQGPQFIFQYYEEEERQRGNFPDRFSGHQFPNYSSELNVNALLLGDSALYLCASSFTGAGNTIYFGEGSWLTVV.